The 26 T cell receptor beta chains in this list originate from one sample, sequenced in a study of control samples from healthy donors and cancer patients. The table came from immunoSEQ multiplex PCR; TCRdb's copy has only in-frame clones and leaves some out. The data show about 410,000 clones, about 93% seen once. The material sequenced was PBMCs. These receptors were taken from a man aged 40-49 years with head and neck cancer.

The chain is built from TRBV12-3 or TRBV12-4 and TRBJ1-2; TRBD1 might be the D (6 bases). The CDR3 totals 12 residues. Trimming took 7 bases from V and 7 from J, leaving 13 bases between them. The DNA of the CDR3 is TGTGCCAGCACTAACTACAGGGTTGGCTACACCTTC. Translation gives CASTNYRVGYTF.

In DNA form, the CDR3 reads TGTGCCAGCAGTAAGACAGGGTTAGGGGCCAATGAGCAGTTCTTC. Protein: CASSKTGLGANEQFF. The V call is TRBV6-5, the J call TRBJ2-1; 7 bases are a match to TRBD1. Unmatched junction bases numbered 10, after V lost 5 bases and J lost 6 bases. The CDR3 runs 15 residues. In germline, CDR1 is MNHEY, CDR2 SVGAGI.

The V call is TRBV4-1, the J call TRBJ2-7; weak D call: TRBD2 (7 bases). Germline-derived CDR1 and CDR2 are MGHRA and YSYEKL. V shed 0 bases and J shed 2 bases, with 11 bases lying between them. The length of the CDR3 is 15 residues. In DNA, the CDR3 is TGCGCCAGCAGCCAAGAAGGGGGGGTACCCTACGAGCAGTACTTC. Its protein product is CASSQEGGVPYEQYF.

This sequence joins TRBV18 and TRBJ2-7; D ambiguous. Germline V gene lookup returns CDR1 KGHSH and CDR2 LQKENI. CDR3 size: 15 residues. Trimming left V 6 bases short and J 7 bases short, with 22 bases between. The CDR3 DNA reads TGTGCCAGCTCTCCTGGATGGGCTGATCTACGTGAGCAGTACTTC. Encoded protein: CASSPGWADLREQYF.

This clone appeared a single time. The chain is built from TRBV28 and TRBJ1-4; D remains ambiguous. The V end was cut by 6 bases, the J end by 1 base, with 9 bases between. The length of the CDR3 is 14 residues. The germline V gene has CDR1 MDHEN and CDR2 SYDVKM. CDR3 amino acids: CASRHIGTNEKLFF. The CDR3 coding sequence is TGTGCCAGCAGGCATATCGGAACTAATGAAAAACTGTTTTTT.

This sequence joins TRBV19 and TRBJ1-3; weak D call: TRBD1 (5 bases). V was pared by 3 bases and J by 2 bases, with 11 bases between. Per germline, CDR1 LNHDA and CDR2 SQIVND (reference sequence). This CDR3 contains 15 residues. In DNA, the CDR3 is TGTGCCAGTAGTATCCTACAGGTCGCTGGAAACACCATATATTTT. It specifies CASSILQVAGNTIYF.

V and J are TRBV27 and TRBJ2-7, with TRBD2 matching 13 bases. With V trimmed by 7 bases and J by 1 base, 7 bases remained unmatched. This CDR3 comprises 16 residues. Germline V gene lookup returns CDR1 MNHEY and CDR2 SMNVEV (reference sequence). In nucleotides, the CDR3 is TGTGCCAGCAACGCCAGGGGACTAGCGGGATCCTACGAGCAGTACTTC. Residues: CASNARGLAGSYEQYF.

Only one count was recorded for this clone. This chain uses TRBV5-6 with TRBJ1-2, with 9 bases identical to TRBD1. From germline, CDR1 is SGHDT and CDR2 YYEEEE. The CDR3 totals 16 residues. Trimming removed 3 bases from V and 0 bases from J; junction bases left unmatched: 6. CDR3 loop: CASSYPGQGTNYGYTF. As DNA, the CDR3 is TGTGCCAGCAGCTACCCGGGACAGGGAACTAACTATGGCTACACCTTC.

J is TRBJ1-1 and V is TRBV9; 7 bases fit TRBD1. Trimming took 1 base from V and 4 from J; bases not matched to a gene: 1. This CDR3 region has 13 residues. Germline-derived CDR1 and CDR2 are SGDLS and YYNGEE. CDR3 sequence reads: CASSVSGGTEAFF. The CDR3 coding sequence is TGTGCCAGCAGCGTATCAGGGGGCACTGAAGCTTTCTTT.

The genes are TRBV7-2 and TRBJ2-5; the D gene is possibly TRBD2 (6 bases). Germline loops: CDR1 SGHTA, CDR2 FQGNSA. V shed 5 bases and J shed 4 bases, with 14 bases lying between them. This CDR3 is 14 amino acids long. The CDR3 loop is CASSPTAGLETQYF. As DNA, the CDR3 is TGTGCCAGCAGCCCCACAGCGGGTTTAGAGACCCAGTACTTC.

The chain couples TRBV29-1 to TRBJ1-1, with 11 bases aligning to TRBD1. Germline V lookup: CDR1 SQVTM, CDR2 ANQGSEA. The V segment lost 6 bases and the J segment 1 base; nucleotides outside the gene matches: 1. This CDR3 is built from 13 residues. The CDR3 reads CSVGTGGNTEAFF. CDR3 sequence (DNA): TGCAGCGTCGGGACAGGGGGGAACACTGAAGCTTTCTTT.

Here the CDR3 reads CATSISPGRNNSPLHF. CDR3 coding DNA: TGTGCCACCAGCATAAGTCCGGGACGGAATAATTCACCCCTCCACTTT. The chain has TRBV15 and TRBJ1-6, with TRBD1 as a possible D gene (5 bases). Germline-derived CDR1 and CDR2 are LNHNV and YYDKDF (reference sequence). Trimming shortened V by 4 bases and J by 5 bases, and 15 bases separated the two germline ends. The CDR3 extends over 16 amino acids. The full variable domain, in which reference TRBV15 and TRBJ1-6 provide the parts outside the CDR3, is DAMVIQNPRYQVTQFGKPVTLSCSQTLNHNVMYWYQQKSSQAPKLLFHYYDKDFNNEADTPDNFQSRRPNTSFCFLDIRSPGLGDTAMYLCATSISPGRNNSPLHFGNGTRLTVT.

This clone was seen only once. This chain joins TRBV12-5 and TRBJ2-7, with TRBD1 matching over 9 bases. The CDR3 contains 14 residues. After removal of 5 bases from V and 5 bases from J, the junction contained 7 bases not matched to a gene. CDR1 LGHNT and CDR2 FRNRAP come from the germline V gene. The CDR3 DNA sequence: TGTGCTAGTGGTGGGACAGGGTCTGAGCACGAGCAGTACTTC. Translation: CASGGTGSEHEQYF.

This chain connects TRBV18 to TRBJ2-1, with unresolved D. V lost 5 bases and J lost 8, with 16 bases in between. Per germline, CDR1 KGHSH and CDR2 LQKENI. The CDR3 is 14 residues long. CDR3 coding DNA: TGTGCCAGCTCATCCCGGGTCCAAATCGATGAGCAGTTCTTC. Amino acid sequence: CASSSRVQIDEQFF. Combining the CDR3 with reference TRBV18 and TRBJ2-1 gives the whole variable domain NAGVMQNPRHLVRRRGQEARLRCSPMKGHSHVYWYRQLPEEGLKFMVYLQKENIIDESGMPKERFSAEFPKEGPSILRIQQVVRGDSAAYFCASSSRVQIDEQFFGPGTRLTVL.

The V gene is TRBV28, the J gene TRBJ1-1; no reliable D call. Germline CDR1 is MDHEN and CDR2 is SYDVKM. This CDR3 is 17 amino acids long. V dropped 4 bases and J dropped 0 bases, with 18 bases sitting between them. The CDR3 DNA reads TGTGCCAGCAGTTCACCCGGATCCTACCTATTGAACACTGAAGCTTTCTTT. It translates to CASSSPGSYLLNTEAFF.

This clone turned up a few times. This sequence joins TRBV5-1 and TRBJ2-5, with a tentative D call TRBD1 (5 bases). Germline loops: CDR1 SGHRS, CDR2 YFSETQ. Trimming took 2 bases from V and 4 from J, leaving 12 bases between them. The CDR3 is made up of 14 amino acids. Written as DNA, the CDR3 is TGCGCCAGCAGCTTTACAGGCGGCAGAGAGACCCAGTACTTC. Its translation is CASSFTGGRETQYF.

This clone was counted a few times. The V gene is TRBV7-2, the J gene TRBJ1-5; D ambiguous. The CDR3 covers 13 residues. Germline V gene sequence: CDR1 SGHTA, CDR2 FQGNSA. The V and J ends lost 4 bases and 7 bases respectively, with 11 bases between them. The CDR3 nucleotides read TGTGCCAGCAGCTCCTCCCGGCAGCAGCCCCAGCATTTT. Residues: CASSSSRQQPQHF. Complete variable domain (other parts from reference TRBV7-2 and TRBJ1-5): GAGVSQSPSNKVTEKGKDVELRCDPISGHTALYWYRQSLGQGLEFLIYFQGNSAPDKSGLPSDRFSAERTGGSVSTLTIQRTQQEDSAVYLCASSSSRQQPQHFGDGTRLSIL.

This chain connects TRBV6-5 to TRBJ1-1, with D unclear. Germline CDR1 reads MNHEY; CDR2 reads SVGAGI. V lost 2 bases and J 4 bases, leaving 11 bases between the germline ends. The CDR3 length is 14 residues. This CDR3 is CASSYTHIGTEAFF. In nucleotides, the CDR3 is TGTGCCAGCAGTTACACCCATATCGGCACTGAAGCTTTCTTT.

The chain has TRBV29-1 and TRBJ1-1; no reliable D call. The CDR3 totals 11 residues. The germline gives CDR1 SQVTM, CDR2 ANQGSEA. The V end was cut by 3 bases, the J end by 8 bases, with 10 bases between. CDR3 bases: TGCAGCGTTGAGTCTGGGCACGAAGCTTTCTTT. It yields the protein CSVESGHEAFF. Using reference TRBV29-1 and TRBJ1-1 for the parts outside the CDR3, the full variable domain is SAVISQKPSRDICQRGTSLTIQCQVDSQVTMMFWYRQQPGQSLTLIATANQGSEATYESGFVIDKFPISRPNLTFSTLTVSNMSPEDSSIYLCSVESGHEAFFGQGTRLTVV.

The chain carries TRBV12-5 and TRBJ2-2; D is unresolved. The V and J ends lost 8 bases and 2 bases respectively, with 15 bases between them. The CDR3 has 15 residues. CDR1 is LGHNT, CDR2 FRNRAP, per germline. The DNA for the CDR3 is TGTGCTAGTATTTTCTCGGCCGGAAACACCGGGGAGCTGTTTTTT. It codes for CASIFSAGNTGELFF.

This clone was detected only once. This chain joins TRBV7-8 and TRBJ2-2; D unresolved. CDR3 length: 14 residues. The germline V gene encodes CDR1 SGHVS and CDR2 FQNEAQ. The germline V and J ends were trimmed by 5 bases and 6 bases, with 13 bases remaining between them. The CDR3 loop is CASSPQPNPGELFF. Written as DNA, the CDR3 is TGTGCCAGCAGCCCCCAGCCTAATCCCGGGGAGCTGTTTTTT.

This clone was observed a single time. The chain employs TRBV3-1 (or the pseudogene TRBV3-2) and TRBJ1-1, with 7 bases aligning to TRBD1. V trimming: 1 base; J trimming: 14 bases; junction bases outside the gene matches: 10. Germline CDR1 and CDR2: LGHDT and YNNKEL (reference sequence). The CDR3 is 13 residues long. The CDR3 DNA is TGTGCCAGCAGCCAAGGACAGGGTGGAAGGGGCTTCTTT. It codes for CASSQGQGGRGFF.

J is TRBJ1-5 and V is TRBV28; a weak D match, TRBD1 (6 bases). The CDR3 has 14 residues. Germline lookup yields CDR1 MDHEN and CDR2 SYDVKM. V shed 9 bases and J shed 3 bases, with 15 bases lying between them. CDR3 in DNA: TGTGCCAGTTTCACAGGGTCGGACAATCAGCCCCAGCATTTT. It yields the protein CASFTGSDNQPQHF.

In this sample, this clone turned up a few times. This sequence joins TRBV5-1 and TRBJ2-1; perhaps TRBD1 as D (6 bases). The CDR3 has 14 amino acids. The germline V gene encodes CDR1 SGHRS and CDR2 YFSETQ. Trimming left V 5 bases short and J 8 bases short, with 17 bases between. CDR3 loop: CASRVSQGWHEQFF. CDR3 sequence (DNA): TGCGCCAGCAGAGTCTCGCAGGGGTGGCATGAGCAGTTCTTC.

In this sample, this clone turned up once. The same CDR3 arises from other DNA sequences in this sample as well. The J gene is TRBJ1-3, the V gene TRBV5-1; maybe TRBD1 (5 bases). V was shortened by 4 bases and J by 0 bases, with 8 bases between the two germline ends. Germline V gene data show CDR1 as SGHRS and CDR2 as YFSETQ. This CDR3 region has 14 residues. In nucleotides, the CDR3 is TGCGCCAGCAGCGGGGGGAGCTCTGGAAACACCATATATTTT. Translated: CASSGGSSGNTIYF.

The chain couples TRBV29-1 to TRBJ2-2; the D is unclear. The CDR3 spans 13 residues. The germline gives CDR1 SQVTM, CDR2 ANQGSEA. The V gene lost 7 bases and the J gene lost 1 base, with 10 bases spanning the gap. This CDR3 reads CSADGKNTGELFF. As DNA, the CDR3 is TGCAGCGCGGACGGAAAGAACACCGGGGAGCTGTTTTTT.